This TCR beta chain was sequenced for a study of identical twins. Points from the study as a whole: Alpha sequences out of frame and shared by twins had excess low generation probability.

From germline, CDR1 is SGHKS and CDR2 YYEKEE (reference sequence). Trimming removed 1 base from V and 8 bases from J, with 9 bases in between. The CDR3 is 13 amino acids. One entry per CDR3 protein, called by TCRdb with MiXCR from the 5' RACE reads. The sample includes hundreds of thousands of distinct CDR3 sequences, 15% to 20% of them seen just once. Worth noting for this clonotype: What it binds is unknown.

The same data also contributed to another study, on T cells expressing NK-cell markers. That report adds: The TCR beta repertoires were obtained from sorted CD3+CD56+NKG2C+, CD3+CD56+NKG2C- and CD3+CD56-NKG2C+ T cells. Leadership of the CD3+CD56-NKG2C+ fraction also belonged to these clonotypes in four donors. Uncertainty persisted over the HCMV specificity of expanded NKG2C+ T cell clones.

The rearrangement joins TRBV5-5 to TRBJ1-4, with D uncertain. Sequenced material: PBMCs. This TCR was recovered from a woman aged 18-29 years in good health. CDR3 DNA sequence: TGTGCCAGCAGCTTGATTGTAGACGAAAAACTGTTTTTT. It translates to CASSLIVDEKLFF.